The rows below give T cell receptor beta chains drawn from one sample of a study of T cell responses to AZD1222 COVID-19 vaccine. Profiling relied on immunoSEQ multiplex PCR, and the TCRdb table lists in-frame clones only, not all of them. The data hold under 150,000 clones, with approximately 90% observed a single time. Material: peripheral blood, obtained on day 0 of AZD1222 vaccination. Receptors originate from an adult in good health. CDR3s include the opening cysteine and the closing phenylalanine or tryptophan. D genes are given only for firm matches. Clone size is not always given. Where it is, it says once, few, many or a class for expanded clones.

abundance	v_gene	d_gene	j_gene	CDR3aa	CDR3nt
NA	TRBV19	NA	TRBJ2-5	CASSIEDRGETQYF	TGTGCCAGTAGTATTGAGGACAGAGGGGAGACCCAGTACTTC
once	TRBV11-2	NA	TRBJ2-1	CASKGGTQFF	TGTGCCAGCAAAGGCGGGACGCAGTTCTTC
NA	TRBV6-5	TRBD2	TRBJ2-7	CASSYLAGGPDEQYF	TGTGCCAGCAGTTACTTAGCGGGGGGGCCCGACGAGCAGTACTTC
NA	TRBV18	NA	TRBJ1-2	CASSPPSPRNYGYTF	TGCGCCAGCTCACCACCGAGTCCCAGAAACTATGGCTACACCTTC
NA	TRBV4-1	NA	TRBJ1-1	CASSRGNGVTEAFF	TGCGCCAGCAGCCGAGGCAACGGCGTCACTGAAGCTTTCTTT
NA	TRBV5-1	NA	TRBJ1-1	CASSLAFRISEAFF	TGCGCCAGCAGCTTGGCCTTTAGGATTTCTGAAGCTTTCTTT
NA	TRBV7-9	NA	TRBJ1-6	CASSLKIPGTYNSPLHF	TGTGCCAGCAGCTTAAAAATTCCGGGGACCTATAATTCACCCCTCCACTTT
NA	TRBV19	TRBD1	TRBJ1-2	CASSPGGQGGLNYGYTF	TGTGCCAGTAGCCCAGGAGGACAGGGGGGACTCAACTATGGCTACACCTTC
NA	TRBV20-1	NA	TRBJ1-1	CSASEAFF	TGCAGTGCTAGTGAAGCTTTCTTT
NA	TRBV27	TRBD2	TRBJ2-1	CASSPARGGDNEQFF	TGTGCCAGCAGTCCCGCCCGCGGGGGGGACAATGAGCAGTTCTTC
NA	TRBV12-5	NA	TRBJ2-7	CASGLVLPGEQYF	TGTGCTAGTGGTTTGGTACTCCCGGGGGAGCAGTACTTC
NA	TRBV4-3	TRBD2	TRBJ2-3	CASSQTSGSVDTQYF	TGCGCCAGCAGCCAGACTAGCGGGAGCGTAGATACGCAGTATTTT
NA	TRBV2	TRBD1	TRBJ1-5	CASSPGQGLGPQHF	TGTGCCAGCAGTCCCGGACAGGGCCTCGGGCCCCAGCATTTT
NA	TRBV11-3	NA	TRBJ2-3	CASSLSLADTQYF	TGTGCCAGCAGCTTATCACTGGCAGATACGCAGTATTTT
NA	TRBV11-2	TRBD1	TRBJ2-6	CASSSYTGGVGANVLTF	TGTGCCAGCAGCTCATACACAGGGGGCGTTGGGGCCAACGTCCTGACTTTC
NA	TRBV5-1	NA	TRBJ1-1	CASSLASSNTEAFF	TGCGCCAGCAGCTTGGCCAGCTCGAACACTGAAGCTTTCTTT
NA	TRBV19	TRBD2	TRBJ2-5	CASSIRTSVWQETQYF	TGTGCCAGTAGTATACGGACTAGTGTTTGGCAAGAGACCCAGTACTTC
NA	TRBV5-5	TRBD1	TRBJ1-5	CASSLSGGSYQPQHF	TGTGCCAGCAGCTTATCAGGGGGTAGTTATCAGCCCCAGCATTTT
NA	TRBV16	NA	TRBJ2-7	CASSQGTEDEQYF	TGTGCCAGCAGCCAAGGGACCGAGGACGAGCAGTACTTC
NA	TRBV4-3	TRBD2	TRBJ2-7	CASSQEGLAGYEQYF	TGCGCCAGCAGCCAAGAGGGACTAGCTGGGTACGAGCAGTACTTC
NA	TRBV6-5	TRBD2	TRBJ2-2	CASSYSGGGGAGELFF	TGTGCCAGCAGTTACTCTGGAGGCGGGGGGGCCGGGGAGCTGTTTTTT
NA	TRBV30	TRBD2	TRBJ2-1	CAWYPSGRKSSNEQFF	TGTGCCTGGTACCCTAGCGGGAGGAAAAGCTCGAATGAGCAGTTCTTC
NA	TRBV3-1/TRBV3-2	NA	TRBJ2-5	CASSRQAPSETQYF	TGTGCCAGCAGCCGACAGGCTCCCTCGGAGACCCAGTACTTC
NA	TRBV19	TRBD1	TRBJ1-1	CASRDRVITEAFF	TGTGCCAGTAGGGACAGGGTGATCACTGAAGCTTTCTTT
NA	TRBV3-1/TRBV3-2	NA	TRBJ2-7	CASSSRSSYEQYF	TGTGCCAGCAGCTCTAGAAGCTCCTACGAGCAGTACTTC
NA	TRBV9	NA	TRBJ1-2	CASSVSTGLGGYTF	TGTGCCAGCAGCGTATCGACAGGTCTGGGTGGCTACACCTTC
NA	TRBV15	NA	TRBJ2-4	CATSRAGLGAKNIQYF	TGTGCCACCAGCAGAGCTGGGCTTGGGGCCAAAAACATTCAGTACTTC
NA	TRBV15	TRBD1	TRBJ2-5	CATSWDRGGGETQYF	TGTGCCACCAGCTGGGACAGGGGAGGCGGAGAGACCCAGTACTTC
NA	TRBV2	NA	TRBJ2-2	CASSASRTNTGELFF	TGTGCCAGCAGTGCATCGAGAACGAACACCGGGGAGCTGTTTTTT
once	TRBV27	NA	TRBJ1-1	CASSLSKGLNTEAFF	TGTGCCAGCAGTTTGAGTAAAGGGTTGAACACTGAAGCTTTCTTT
NA	TRBV14	NA	TRBJ1-2	CASSQGLDYGYTF	TGTGCCAGCAGCCAAGGTCTTGACTATGGCTACACCTTC
NA	TRBV19	NA	TRBJ2-3	CASSIGADPSTDTQYF	TGTGCCAGTAGTATAGGGGCGGACCCCAGCACAGATACGCAGTATTTT
few	TRBV6-6	NA	TRBJ2-7	CASSFGSNEQYF	TGTGCCAGCAGTTTTGGGAGCAACGAGCAGTACTTC
NA	TRBV6-6	NA	TRBJ2-1	CASNEPEGLSYNEQFF	TGTGCCAGCAACGAACCGGAGGGGCTCTCCTACAATGAGCAGTTCTTC
NA	TRBV27	TRBD2	TRBJ2-1	CASNQGREGVNEQFF	TGTGCCAGCAACCAGGGGCGGGAGGGGGTCAATGAGCAGTTCTTC
NA	TRBV10-3	NA	TRBJ2-1	CAIRQGGDNEQFF	TGTGCCATACGACAGGGAGGGGACAATGAGCAGTTCTTC
NA	TRBV13	NA	TRBJ2-1	CASSSRLLESYNEQFF	TGTGCCAGCAGTTCTCGTCTTCTGGAGTCCTACAATGAGCAGTTCTTC
NA	TRBV4-3	NA	TRBJ2-1	CASSQEGPAGGKTYNEQFF	TGCGCCAGCAGCCAAGAAGGGCCGGCGGGCGGGAAAACCTACAATGAGCAGTTCTTC
NA	TRBV5-6	TRBD1	TRBJ2-2	CASSLDRGRSSTGELFF	TGTGCCAGCAGCTTGGACAGGGGGCGATCGAGCACCGGGGAGCTGTTTTTT
NA	TRBV15	NA	TRBJ1-2	CATSRGVQSYGYTF	TGTGCCACCAGCAGAGGGGTGCAGAGCTATGGCTACACCTTC
NA	TRBV6-1	NA	TRBJ2-7	CASSEVAGAGEQYF	TGTGCCAGCAGTGAAGTGGCGGGGGCTGGCGAGCAGTACTTC
once	TRBV5-4	NA	TRBJ2-3	CASSLGGTATDTQYF	TGTGCCAGCAGCTTGGGAGGGACCGCCACAGATACGCAGTATTTT
NA	TRBV2	NA	TRBJ1-2	CASRRDRNNYGYTF	TGTGCCAGCAGGAGGGACCGAAATAACTATGGCTACACCTTC
NA	TRBV5-1	NA	TRBJ2-5	CASSFGGQETQYF	TGCGCCAGCAGCTTTGGGGGCCAAGAGACCCAGTACTTC
once	TRBV7-7	NA	TRBJ2-2	CASSTGLLGTGELFF	TGTGCCAGCAGTACTGGACTCCTAGGCACCGGGGAGCTGTTTTTT
NA	TRBV6-5	NA	TRBJ1-1	CASSYFGAGHNTEAFF	TGTGCCAGCAGTTATTTTGGGGCAGGGCATAACACTGAAGCTTTCTTT
NA	TRBV3-1/TRBV3-2	NA	TRBJ2-2	CASSQDAGFAGELFF	TGTGCCAGCAGCCAAGATGCCGGGTTCGCCGGGGAGCTGTTTTTT
NA	TRBV5-1	TRBD2	TRBJ2-2	CASSPGTRSTGELFF	TGCGCCAGCAGTCCCGGGACTAGAAGCACCGGGGAGCTGTTTTTT
NA	TRBV7-2	TRBD1	TRBJ1-4	CASSFGQVNEKLFF	TGTGCCAGCAGCTTTGGACAGGTTAATGAAAAACTGTTTTTT
NA	TRBV19	NA	TRBJ2-1	CASRGSHGGWEQFF	TGTGCCAGCAGAGGGTCGCATGGGGGGTGGGAGCAGTTCTTC
NA	TRBV27	TRBD2	TRBJ2-7	CASSFPGTSPYEQYF	TGTGCCAGCAGTTTCCCCGGGACTAGCCCGTACGAGCAGTACTTC
NA	TRBV2	NA	TRBJ2-5	CASSNQIPTGTPVQETQYF	TGTGCCAGCAGTAACCAAATACCCACCGGGACACCTGTCCAAGAGACCCAGTACTTC
NA	TRBV13	TRBD1	TRBJ1-3	CASSLRTGPGNTIYF	TGTGCCAGCAGCCTTCGGACAGGGCCTGGAAACACCATATATTTT
NA	TRBV5-1	NA	TRBJ2-1	CASSFAGTASNEQFF	TGCGCCAGCAGCTTCGCCGGGACTGCAAGCAATGAGCAGTTCTTC
NA	TRBV5-4	NA	TRBJ1-1	CASSLAAVNTEAFF	TGTGCCAGCAGCTTGGCGGCGGTCAACACTGAAGCTTTCTTT
NA	TRBV6-5	NA	TRBJ1-6	CASSPRGGYNSPLHF	TGTGCCAGCAGCCCCCGGGGGGGCTATAATTCACCCCTCCACTTT
NA	TRBV2	TRBD1	TRBJ2-7	CASRGQPFYEQYF	TGTGCCAGCAGGGGACAGCCGTTCTACGAGCAGTACTTC
NA	TRBV25-1	NA	TRBJ2-7	CASSVVSYEQYF	TGTGCCAGTTCTGTAGTCTCCTACGAGCAGTACTTC
NA	TRBV11-2	NA	TRBJ2-6	CASSLAAALTSGANVLTF	TGTGCCAGCAGCTTAGCCGCAGCACTAACCTCTGGGGCCAACGTCCTGACTTTC
NA	TRBV25-1	NA	TRBJ2-1	CASSELSQSNEQFF	TGTGCCAGCAGTGAATTATCACAGTCCAATGAGCAGTTCTTC